A selection of T cell receptor beta chains follows, all from one sample in a study of cytomegalovirus exposure and HLA in healthy donors. Some clones are missing from TCRdb's copy, which holds only in-frame ones; the method was immunoSEQ multiplex PCR. The table has approximately 240,000 clones, almost 85% seen once. What was sequenced was PBMCs. The receptors shown here come from a woman between 35 and 50 years old in good health and CMV-seronegative. Both conserved end residues are part of each CDR3. D genes are given only for firm matches. Clone size, where shown, is once, few, many, or a class for clones that have expanded.

D gene	V gene	CDR3 length	J gene	clone size	CDR3 protein	CDR3 DNA
.	TRBV6-1	15	TRBJ2-7	.	CASSEGHPTVYEQYF	TGTGCCAGCAGTGAAGGACACCCGACGGTCTACGAGCAGTACTTC
TRBD1	TRBV15	13	TRBJ1-1	.	CATSRDLDRGAFF	TGTGCCACCAGCAGAGATCTGGACAGGGGGGCTTTCTTT
.	TRBV7-9	15	TRBJ2-6	.	CSSSLAGAGANVLTF	TGTTCCAGCAGCTTAGCAGGGGCTGGGGCCAACGTCCTGACTTTC
.	TRBV6-6	11	TRBJ2-1	.	CASTGATEQFF	TGTGCCAGCACAGGGGCTACTGAGCAGTTCTTC
TRBD2	TRBV7-3	16	TRBJ2-1	.	CASSPSTSGGYNEQFF	TGTGCCAGCAGCCCGTCAACTAGCGGGGGATACAATGAGCAGTTCTTC
TRBD1	TRBV5-1	14	TRBJ1-4	.	CASSSGTGYEKLFF	TGCGCCAGCAGTTCCGGGACAGGATACGAAAAACTGTTTTTT
.	TRBV7-9	13	TRBJ1-4	.	CASSLPGYEKLFF	TGTGCCAGCAGCTTACCAGGGTATGAAAAACTGTTTTTT
TRBD1	TRBV7-3	16	TRBJ1-1	.	CASSLMTGDGGTEAFF	TGTGCCAGCAGCTTAATGACAGGGGACGGGGGTACTGAAGCTTTCTTT
.	TRBV27	17	TRBJ2-4	.	CASRSSGLGGTKNIQYF	TGTGCCAGCAGATCGAGCGGACTTGGTGGTACCAAAAACATTCAGTACTTC
TRBD1	TRBV5-1	16	TRBJ1-2	.	CASSVVGQGSTYGYTF	TGCGCCAGCAGCGTAGTTGGACAGGGTAGTACCTATGGCTACACCTTC
TRBD2	TRBV7-8	15	TRBJ2-5	.	CASSLGPREGETQYF	TGTGCCAGCAGCTTAGGACCCAGGGAGGGAGAGACCCAGTACTTC
.	TRBV25-1	17	TRBJ1-2	.	CASSEIGSAGNDYGYTF	TGTGCCAGCAGTGAAATAGGGTCGGCCGGGAACGATTATGGCTACACCTTC
.	TRBV9	13	TRBJ1-5	.	CASSAEANQPQHF	TGTGCCAGCAGCGCGGAGGCCAATCAGCCCCAGCATTTT
TRBD1	TRBV6-5	15	TRBJ1-2	.	CASSYSTGGTWGYTF	TGTGCCAGCAGTTACTCGACAGGGGGCACATGGGGCTACACCTTC
TRBD1	TRBV18	16	TRBJ1-1	.	CASSTLAGTGNTEAFF	TGTGCCAGCTCAACCCTTGCCGGGACAGGGAACACTGAAGCTTTCTTT
TRBD2	TRBV5-1	15	TRBJ2-1	few	CASSLGTSGNNEQFF	TGCGCCAGCAGCTTGGGGACTAGCGGTAACAATGAGCAGTTCTTC
TRBD1	TRBV30	15	TRBJ2-7	.	CAWSFLKQGAYEQYF	TGTGCCTGGAGTTTCCTGAAACAGGGGGCATACGAGCAGTACTTC
.	TRBV18	13	TRBJ1-4	.	CASSPIRDEKLFF	TGTGCCAGCTCACCAATCAGGGATGAAAAACTGTTTTTT
TRBD1	TRBV25-1	14	TRBJ2-7	.	CASSESGRGHEQYF	TGTGCCAGCAGTGAATCCGGCAGGGGGCACGAGCAGTACTTC
.	TRBV7-9	15	TRBJ2-2	.	CASSLVQLNTGELFF	TGTGCCAGCAGCTTAGTACAGTTGAACACCGGGGAGCTGTTTTTT
.	TRBV6-6	13	TRBJ1-1	once	CASSYRRDTEAFF	TGTGCCAGCAGTTACCGGCGGGACACTGAAGCTTTCTTT
.	TRBV28	12	TRBJ1-1	few	CASTDVGLEAFF	TGTGCCAGCACCGATGTGGGGCTTGAAGCTTTCTTT
TRBD2	TRBV7-2	17	TRBJ2-1	.	CASSPRTSGSSYNEQFF	TGTGCCAGCAGCCCCAGGACTAGCGGAAGCTCCTACAATGAGCAGTTCTTC
TRBD1	TRBV6-6	13	TRBJ1-1	.	CASRSTGDTEAFF	TGTGCCAGCAGGTCGACAGGGGACACTGAAGCTTTCTTT
TRBD1	TRBV27	17	TRBJ2-3	.	CASSGGTGIPSTDTQYF	TGTGCCAGCAGTGGGGGGACAGGGATCCCTAGCACAGATACGCAGTATTTT
.	TRBV11-3	14	TRBJ2-2	.	CASGSTRVTGELFF	TGTGCCAGCGGCTCTACTAGGGTTACCGGGGAGCTGTTTTTT
TRBD1	TRBV18	15	TRBJ2-2	once	CASSPGTVNTGELFF	TGTGCCAGCTCACCGGGGACAGTGAACACCGGGGAGCTGTTTTTT
.	TRBV19	13	TRBJ2-1	.	CASRGRAAGEQFF	TGTGCCAGTAGAGGGCGGGCCGCAGGTGAGCAGTTCTTC
TRBD1	TRBV2	16	TRBJ1-2	.	CASRGRNDRVGYGYTF	TGTGCCAGCAGAGGAAGGAACGACAGGGTGGGATATGGCTACACCTTC
TRBD1	TRBV2	15	TRBJ1-6	few	CASSEVGQLGSPLHF	TGTGCCAGCAGTGAAGTGGGACAGTTGGGTTCACCCCTCCACTTT
TRBD2	TRBV30	15	TRBJ2-1	.	CAWSVVAGGYNEQFF	TGTGCCTGGAGTGTCGTAGCGGGGGGATACAATGAGCAGTTCTTC
.	TRBV9	16	TRBJ1-5	.	CASSSGPPGSNQPQHF	TGTGCCAGCAGCTCCGGCCCCCCAGGCAGCAATCAGCCCCAGCATTTT
.	TRBV2	13	TRBJ1-1	.	CASRGTEGTEAFF	TGTGCCAGCAGGGGGACGGAGGGGACTGAAGCTTTCTTT
.	TRBV6-1	12	TRBJ1-2	.	CASSQANYGYTF	TGTGCCAGCAGTCAGGCCAACTATGGCTACACCTTC
.	TRBV7-3	15	TRBJ2-3	.	CASSQGRARTDTQYF	TGTGCCAGCAGTCAGGGTCGAGCGAGGACAGATACGCAGTATTTT
.	TRBV5-6	15	TRBJ2-1	.	CASSVYGMKYNEQFF	TGTGCCAGCAGCGTCTACGGGATGAAATACAATGAGCAGTTCTTC
.	TRBV7-2	13	TRBJ1-5	.	CASSWKQDQPQHF	TGTGCCAGCAGCTGGAAACAGGATCAGCCCCAGCATTTT
TRBD1	TRBV27	15	TRBJ1-2	.	CASSPGTGPNYGYTF	TGTGCCAGCAGTCCGGGGACAGGGCCGAACTATGGCTACACCTTC
.	TRBV18	15	TRBJ2-7	.	CASSPQDVSSYEQYF	TGTGCCAGCTCTCCGCAGGATGTCAGCTCCTACGAGCAGTACTTC
.	TRBV10-3	13	TRBJ1-2	.	CAISRDTIYGYTF	TGTGCCATCAGTAGGGACACAATCTATGGCTACACCTTC
.	TRBV29-1	14	TRBJ2-4	.	CSVENGAPTNIQYF	TGCAGCGTTGAAAATGGAGCCCCCACAAACATTCAGTACTTC
TRBD1	TRBV28	14	TRBJ2-7	.	CASGQTGEIYEQYF	TGTGCCAGCGGTCAGACAGGGGAGATTTACGAGCAGTACTTC